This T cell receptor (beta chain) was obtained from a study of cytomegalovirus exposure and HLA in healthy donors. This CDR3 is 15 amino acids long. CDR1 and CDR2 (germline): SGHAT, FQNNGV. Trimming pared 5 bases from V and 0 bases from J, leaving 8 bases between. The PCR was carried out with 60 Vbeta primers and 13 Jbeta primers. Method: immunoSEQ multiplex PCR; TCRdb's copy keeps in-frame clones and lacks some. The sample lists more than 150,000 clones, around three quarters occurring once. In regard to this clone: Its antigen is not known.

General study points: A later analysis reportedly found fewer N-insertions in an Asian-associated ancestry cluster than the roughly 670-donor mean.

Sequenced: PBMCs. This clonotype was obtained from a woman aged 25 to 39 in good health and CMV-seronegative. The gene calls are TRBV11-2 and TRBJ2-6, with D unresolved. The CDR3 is CASSLLLSGANVLTF. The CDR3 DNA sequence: TGTGCCAGCAGCCTCCTTCTCTCTGGGGCCAACGTCCTGACTTTC.